One sample yielded the 32 T cell receptor beta chains listed below, sequenced in a study of CD4 T cells in relation to SARS-CoV-2 and coronaviruses. Before the COVID-19 pandemic, during about 2011-2018, CD4+ T cells were taken from unexposed donors. Profiled with immunoSEQ multiplex PCR; TCRdb holds only in-frame clones, not every one. Found here are 60,000 to 75,000 clones, just over 90% of them singletons; the top ten hold around 0.25%. The sample taken for sequencing was naive CD4+ T cells from PBMCs. As for subset: naive CD4+ T cells isolated by negative enrichment. Source of these receptors: a human donor in good health.

The V and J genes are TRBV9 and TRBJ2-2; 9 nucleotides match TRBD1. J was trimmed by 6 bases and V by 0 bases; bases with no gene match: 3. The CDR3 consists of 15 residues. Germline V gene lookup returns CDR1 SGDLS and CDR2 YYNGEE. In DNA, the CDR3 is TGTGCCAGCAGCGTAGGGACAGGGGTTCCCGGGGAGCTGTTTTTT. Translated: CASSVGTGVPGELFF. Full variable domain (rest looked up from reference TRBV9 and TRBJ2-2): DSGVTQTPKHLITATGQRVTLRCSPRSGDLSVYWYQQSLDQGLQFLIQYYNGEERAKGNILERFSAQQFPDLHSELNLSSLELGDSALYFCASSVGTGVPGELFFGEGSRLTVL.

The chain couples TRBV6-5 to TRBJ1-5; the D gene is possibly TRBD1 (6 bases). The CDR3 sequence is 12 residues long. Germline lookup yields CDR1 MNHEY and CDR2 SVGAGI. Trimming cost V 5 bases and J 7 bases, with 9 bases left between them. CDR3 DNA: TGTGCCAGCAGTCCACAGGGACAGCCCCAGCATTTT. It is translated as CASSPQGQPQHF.

The chain recombines TRBV6-5 with TRBJ2-5, with 7 bases lining up with TRBD1. Trimming removed 5 bases from V and 7 bases from J; junction bases left unmatched: 13. Germline lookup yields CDR1 MNHEY and CDR2 SVGAGI. This CDR3 has 15 amino acids. The CDR3 loop is CASSRQGPLVVTQYF. The CDR3 bases are TGTGCCAGCAGTCGACAGGGACCCTTAGTGGTGACCCAGTACTTC.

The chain links TRBV6-4 to TRBJ2-3; D is uncertain. This CDR3 region has 13 residues. CDR1 and CDR2 from the germline V gene are MRHNA and SNTAGT. V was cut by 9 bases and J by 0 bases, with 10 bases left in between. CDR3 loop: CASRDTSTDTQYF. CDR3 nucleotide sequence: TGTGCCAGTAGGGATACTAGCACAGATACGCAGTATTTT.

The chain carries TRBV18 and TRBJ1-5; TRBD1 matches 7 bases. The germline CDR1 and CDR2 sequences are KGHSH and LQKENI. The trim removed 4 bases at V and 7 bases at J, leaving 10 bases unmatched. The CDR3 extends over 15 amino acids. The CDR3 is CASSLSGGSIQPQHF. DNA of the CDR3: TGTGCCAGCTCACTTTCAGGGGGATCTATCCAGCCCCAGCATTTT.

CDR3 protein: CASSPIRQGYKMNTEAFF. CDR3 coding DNA: TGTGCCAGCTCACCAATTCGACAGGGGTACAAAATGAACACTGAAGCTTTCTTT. This chain links TRBV18 with TRBJ1-1, with 8 bases that match TRBD1. The V gene end was trimmed by 2 bases and the J gene end by 0 bases; junction bases not matched to a gene: 11. Germline CDR1 reads KGHSH; CDR2 reads LQKENI. This CDR3 spans 18 amino acids.

The chain is built from TRBV15 and TRBJ1-5, with D possibly TRBD1 on 5 matching bases. V lost 2 bases and J lost 9, with 17 bases in between. Germline V gene lookup returns CDR1 LNHNV and CDR2 YYDKDF (reference sequence). The CDR3 contains 15 residues. DNA for the CDR3: TGTGCCACCAGCAGACAGGAAAATCAGGGTTTGCCCCAGCATTTT. This codes for CATSRQENQGLPQHF.

The gene calls are TRBV7-2 and TRBJ1-2; D gene ambiguous. Looked up from germline, CDR1 is SGHTA and CDR2 is FQGNSA. V was cut by 5 bases and J by 3 bases, with 16 bases left in between. The CDR3 length is 15 residues. The CDR3 reads CASSLGSLEHYGYTF. CDR3 sequence (DNA): TGTGCCAGCAGCCTCGGGTCCCTAGAGCACTATGGCTACACCTTC.

The chain is built from TRBV19 and TRBJ1-3, with unresolved D. Germline loops: CDR1 LNHDA, CDR2 SQIVND (reference sequence). Trimming removed 2 bases from V and 9 bases from J, with 14 bases in between. The length of the CDR3 is 14 residues. CDR3 bases: TGTGCCAGTAGTATACCCACCGGCGGGAGCACCATATATTTT. Translated, it gives CASSIPTGGSTIYF. The entire variable domain, with the rest obtained from reference TRBV19 and TRBJ1-3, is as follows: DGGITQSPKYLFRKEGQNVTLSCEQNLNHDAMYWYRQDPGQGLRLIYYSQIVNDFQKGDIAEGYSVSREKKESFPLTVTSAQKNPTAFYLCASSIPTGGSTIYFGEGSWLTVV.

The chain links TRBV24-1 to TRBJ2-2; maybe TRBD1 (5 bases). The germline V and J ends were trimmed by 0 bases and 9 bases, with 16 bases remaining between them. The CDR3 length is 16 residues. CDR1 KGHDR and CDR2 SFDVKD come from the germline V gene. This CDR3 is CATSDLRPGRLRELFF. The CDR3 region has the DNA TGTGCCACCAGTGATTTGCGGCCAGGGCGTCTCCGGGAGCTGTTTTTT.

In DNA form, the CDR3 reads TGTGCCAGCACCCGGGCGGCTGCCTACAATGAGCAGTTCTTC. It codes for CASTRAAAYNEQFF. The rearrangement links TRBV7-9 to TRBJ2-1; D gene unclear. CDR3 length: 14 amino acids. CDR1 SEHNR and CDR2 FQNEAQ come from the germline V gene (reference sequence). With 7 bases removed from V and 2 bases from J, the gap between germline ends came to 12 bases.

This chain joins TRBV29-1 and TRBJ2-3; 7 nucleotides line up with TRBD2. Trimming took 5 bases from V and 0 from J; bases not matched to a gene: 8. Germline V gene sequence: CDR1 SQVTM, CDR2 ANQGSEA. The CDR3 is 15 residues long. CDR3 nucleotide sequence: TGCAGCGTTATTTTCGGGGGGTCTAGCACAGATACGCAGTATTTT. Translation: CSVIFGGSSTDTQYF.

This rearrangement joins TRBV11-3 to TRBJ2-3; TRBD2 matches at 15 bases. V gave up 4 bases and J gave up 5 bases; unmatched junction bases: 4. Germline values: CDR1 SGHNT, CDR2 YENEEA. The CDR3 is 16 residues long. The CDR3 nucleotides are TGTGCCAGCAGCTCGGGACTAGCGGGAGGAATAGATACGCAGTATTTT. Translating it yields CASSSGLAGGIDTQYF.

The V and J genes are TRBV30 and TRBJ2-7; tentatively, D is TRBD1 or TRBD2 (5 bases each). Deletions cut 3 bases from V and 3 bases from J, with 18 bases between. Germline loops: CDR1 GTSNPN, CDR2 SVGIG (reference sequence). This CDR3 has 15 residues. The CDR3: CAWSGNSGLLYEQYF. In nucleotides, the CDR3 is TGTGCCTGGAGCGGTAACTCGGGGCTTCTCTACGAGCAGTACTTC. The complete variable domain, with remaining parts taken from reference TRBV30 and TRBJ2-7, reads SQTIHQWPATLVQPVGSPLSLECTVEGTSNPNLYWYRQAAGRGLQLLFYSVGIGQISSEVPQNLSASRPQDRQFILSSKKLLLSDSGFYLCAWSGNSGLLYEQYFGPGTRLTVT.

The sample holds one count of this clone. The chain recombines TRBV28 with TRBJ2-5; D remains unclear. The CDR3 loop spans 12 amino acids. Trimming removed 4 bases at V and 5 bases at J, with 8 bases between. The germline V gene encodes CDR1 MDHEN and CDR2 SYDVKM. As DNA, the CDR3 is TGTGCCAGCAGTTCCATGAAGGAGACCCAGTACTTC. Amino acid sequence: CASSSMKETQYF.

This clone was recorded once. The rearrangement joins TRBV5-5 to TRBJ1-2; 9 bases line up with TRBD1. The CDR3 contains 13 residues. The ends lost 5 bases at V and 8 bases at J; junction bases unmatched: 7. CDR1 SGHKS and CDR2 YYEKEE come from the germline V gene (reference sequence). The CDR3 nucleotides read TGTGCCAGCAGTAAGGGACAGGGCGAGGGCTACACCTTC. Amino acids: CASSKGQGEGYTF.

The chain uses TRBV5-1 and TRBJ1-3; a possible D gene is TRBD1 (5 bases). Germline loops: CDR1 SGHRS, CDR2 YFSETQ. The CDR3 totals 16 residues. V was trimmed by 0 bases and J by 1 base, leaving 11 bases between them. CDR3 sequence: CASSLGQGNSGNTIYF. The CDR3, as DNA: TGCGCCAGCAGCTTGGGGCAGGGCAATTCTGGAAACACCATATATTTT.

The chain has TRBV19 and TRBJ1-4; D perhaps matches TRBD1 (6 bases). CDR1 and CDR2 from the germline V gene are LNHDA and SQIVND (reference sequence). This CDR3 is built from 15 residues. V was trimmed by 5 bases and J by 4 bases, leaving 14 bases between them. The CDR3 here is CASSPQGTINEKLFF. DNA of the CDR3: TGTGCCAGTAGTCCCCAGGGGACTATTAATGAAAAACTGTTTTTT.

The genes are TRBV5-1 and TRBJ1-2; D remains unclear. The CDR3 is 13 amino acids. Germline loops: CDR1 SGHRS, CDR2 YFSETQ. The V end lost 1 base, the J end lost 7 bases, and 11 bases lay between the germline ends. The chain's CDR3 is CASSLILGRGYTF. The CDR3, as DNA: TGCGCCAGCAGCTTGATATTGGGCCGTGGCTACACCTTC.

V usage is TRBV30 and J usage is TRBJ2-5; 9 bases line up with TRBD2. Per the germline V gene, CDR1 is GTSNPN and CDR2 is SVGIG (reference sequence). With V trimmed by 3 bases and J by 9 bases, 5 bases remained unmatched. The CDR3 has 12 residues. DNA for the CDR3: TGTGCCTGGAGAGTAGCGGGAGAATCCCAGTACTTC. Translated: CAWRVAGESQYF.

The CDR3 sequence is CASSLIPGQPQHF. As DNA, the CDR3 is TGCGCCAGCAGCTTAATACCTGGTCAGCCCCAGCATTTT. This rearrangement joins TRBV5-1 to TRBJ1-5; D is ambiguous. The CDR3 sequence is 13 residues long. Germline V gives CDR1 SGHRS, CDR2 YFSETQ. V was trimmed by 2 bases and J by 6 bases, leaving 9 bases between them.

This clone was counted a single time. The chain carries TRBV9 and TRBJ1-5, with unresolved D. CDR1 is SGDLS and CDR2 is YYNGEE in the germline V gene. CDR3 length: 17 residues. Between the trimmed V and J ends, which lost 0 bases and 7 bases, there was a span of 20 bases. CDR3: CASSVGQAPSRKQPQHF. The CDR3 DNA reads TGTGCCAGCAGCGTAGGCCAAGCCCCCTCGCGAAAACAGCCCCAGCATTTT.

The chain joins TRBV6-5 to TRBJ2-3; D is uncertain. CDR3 length equals 11 residues. Germline V lookup: CDR1 MNHEY, CDR2 SVGAGI. V was pared by 8 bases and J by 4 bases, with 7 bases between. Here the CDR3 reads CASGRSDTQYF. CDR3 sequence (DNA): TGTGCCAGCGGAAGATCAGATACGCAGTATTTT.

J is TRBJ1-2 and V is TRBV15; no definite D call. From germline, CDR1 is LNHNV and CDR2 YYDKDF (reference sequence). The CDR3 is made up of 15 amino acids. With 0 bases removed from V and 3 bases from J, the gap between germline ends came to 11 bases. The CDR3 DNA is TGTGCCACCAGCAGAGATCTAAGGGAGGACTATGGCTACACCTTC. This codes for CATSRDLREDYGYTF. The full variable domain, completed using reference TRBV15 and TRBJ1-2, is DAMVIQNPRYQVTQFGKPVTLSCSQTLNHNVMYWYQQKSSQAPKLLFHYYDKDFNNEADTPDNFQSRRPNTSFCFLDIRSPGLGDTAMYLCATSRDLREDYGYTFGSGTRLTVV.

This sequence joins TRBV6-5 and TRBJ2-7; a possible D gene is TRBD1 (5 bases). V was trimmed by 6 bases and J by 1 base, leaving 13 bases between them. There are 14 residues in the CDR3. Germline CDR1 and CDR2: MNHEY and SVGAGI. The CDR3 DNA follows: TGTGCCAGCAGCATACAGGTAATATCCTACGAGCAGTACTTC. As protein: CASSIQVISYEQYF.

V gene TRBV28 combines with J gene TRBJ2-3, with TRBD1 matching 7 bases. Per germline, CDR1 MDHEN and CDR2 SYDVKM. Trimming at V came to 7 bases and at J to 2 bases, leaving 6 bases not matched to a gene. CDR3 length equals 14 residues. The CDR3 here is CASTLGQPTDTQYF. CDR3 nucleotide sequence: TGTGCCAGCACCCTGGGACAGCCCACAGATACGCAGTATTTT.

The CDR3 sequence: CASSESGLYGYTF. Here the CDR3 DNA reads TGTGCCAGCAGTGAGTCGGGTTTATATGGCTACACCTTC. The chain joins TRBV2 to TRBJ1-2; D is unclear. This CDR3 is 13 amino acids long. Per the germline V gene, CDR1 is SNHLY and CDR2 is FYNNEI. Trimming removed 3 bases from V and 5 bases from J, with 10 bases in between.

V and J are TRBV15 and TRBJ2-1; 12 bases align to TRBD2. Looked up from germline, CDR1 is LNHNV and CDR2 is YYDKDF (reference sequence). This CDR3 region has 20 residues. V was pared by 0 bases and J by 1 base, with 10 bases of the junction left unmatched. The CDR3 DNA follows: TGTGCCACCAGCAGAGAGGCCCTAGCGGGAGGGCCAAGATCCTACAATGAGCAGTTCTTC. Its protein product is CATSREALAGGPRSYNEQFF.

The chain combines TRBV5-5 with TRBJ2-3, with TRBD1 as a possible D gene (6 bases). The V end was cut by 1 base, the J end by 3 bases, with 9 bases between. The CDR3 extends over 14 amino acids. Germline loops: CDR1 SGHKS, CDR2 YYEKEE (reference sequence). The CDR3 spells CASSLKGVTDTQYF. The DNA for the CDR3 is TGTGCCAGCAGCTTGAAGGGGGTAACAGATACGCAGTATTTT. Filled out from reference TRBV5-5 and TRBJ2-3, the complete variable domain reads DAGVTQSPTHLIKTRGQQVTLRCSPISGHKSVSWYQQVLGQGPQFIFQYYEKEERGRGNFPDRFSARQFPNYSSELNVNALLLGDSALYLCASSLKGVTDTQYFGPGTRLTVL.

V is TRBV4-2 and J is TRBJ2-2; TRBD2 matches 7 bases. Losses at the gene ends were 2 bases for V and 6 bases for J; bases not matched to a gene: 6. Germline V gene lookup returns CDR1 LGHNA and CDR2 YNFKEQ. The CDR3 is 15 residues long. The CDR3, as DNA: TGTGCCAGCAGCCAACGGGGAGGGCACCCCGGGGAGCTGTTTTTT. It is translated as CASSQRGGHPGELFF.

The rearrangement links TRBV7-2 to TRBJ2-3; the match to TRBD1 covers 10 bases. The CDR3 is 15 residues long. The ends lost 5 bases at V and 3 bases at J; junction bases unmatched: 5. Germline CDR1 and CDR2: SGHTA and FQGNSA. DNA of the CDR3: TGTGCCAGCAGCGCCACGGGACAGGGGACAGATACGCAGTATTTT. Translating gives CASSATGQGTDTQYF.

This chain connects TRBV9 to TRBJ2-3; D unresolved. The germline V and J ends were trimmed by 4 bases and 3 bases, with 9 bases remaining between them. The CDR3 totals 13 residues. Germline assignment: CDR1 SGDLS and CDR2 YYNGEE. The CDR3: CASSQEGTDTQYF. CDR3 nucleotides: TGTGCCAGCAGCCAAGAAGGTACAGATACGCAGTATTTT.